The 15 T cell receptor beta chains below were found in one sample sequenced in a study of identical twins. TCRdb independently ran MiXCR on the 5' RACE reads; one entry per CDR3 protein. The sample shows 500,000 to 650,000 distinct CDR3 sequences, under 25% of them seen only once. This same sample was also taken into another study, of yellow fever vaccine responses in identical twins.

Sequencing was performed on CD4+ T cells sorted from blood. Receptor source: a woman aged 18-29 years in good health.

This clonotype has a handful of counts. Here the CDR3 DNA reads TGCAGTGCCAGGACAGGACCCTACGAGCAGTACTTC. Its protein product is CSARTGPYEQYF. The chain employs TRBV20-1 and TRBJ2-7; 7 bases are a match to TRBD1. Germline V gene sequence: CDR1 DFQATT, CDR2 SNEGSKA (reference sequence). V shed 6 bases, J shed 2 bases, and the junction held 4 bases outside the gene matches. This CDR3 region has 12 residues.

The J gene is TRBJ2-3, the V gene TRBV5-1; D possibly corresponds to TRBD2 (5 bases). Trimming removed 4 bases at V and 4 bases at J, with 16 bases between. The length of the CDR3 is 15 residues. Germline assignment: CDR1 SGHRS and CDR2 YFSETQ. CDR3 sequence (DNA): TGCGCCAGCAGCCCCTGGGGTAGCGACGCAGATACGCAGTATTTT. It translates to CASSPWGSDADTQYF. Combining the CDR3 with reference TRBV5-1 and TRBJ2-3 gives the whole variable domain KAGVTQTPRYLIKTRGQQVTLSCSPISGHRSVSWYQQTPGQGLQFLFEYFSETQRNKGNFPGRFSGRQFSNSRSEMNVSTLELGDSALYLCASSPWGSDADTQYFGPGTRLTVL.

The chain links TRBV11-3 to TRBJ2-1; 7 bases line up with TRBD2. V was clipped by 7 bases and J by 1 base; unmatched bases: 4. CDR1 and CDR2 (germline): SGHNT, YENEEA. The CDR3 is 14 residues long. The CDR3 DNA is TGTGCCAGCACCCCGGGGGGTTCCTACAATGAGCAGTTCTTC. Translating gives CASTPGGSYNEQFF.

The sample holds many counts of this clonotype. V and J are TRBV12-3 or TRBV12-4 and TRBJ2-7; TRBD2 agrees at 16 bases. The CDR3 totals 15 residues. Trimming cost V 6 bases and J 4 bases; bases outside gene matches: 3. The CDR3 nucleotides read TGTGCCAGCAGCAGGGGACTAGCGGGAGGGTACGAGCAGTACTTC. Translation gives CASSRGLAGGYEQYF.

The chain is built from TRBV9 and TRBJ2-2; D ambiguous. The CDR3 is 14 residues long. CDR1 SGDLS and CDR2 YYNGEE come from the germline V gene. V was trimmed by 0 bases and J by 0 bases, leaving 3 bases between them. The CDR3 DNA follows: TGTGCCAGCAGCGTAGAGCCGAACACCGGGGAGCTGTTTTTT. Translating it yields CASSVEPNTGELFF. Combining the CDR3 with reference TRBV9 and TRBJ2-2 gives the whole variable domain DSGVTQTPKHLITATGQRVTLRCSPRSGDLSVYWYQQSLDQGLQFLIQYYNGEERAKGNILERFSAQQFPDLHSELNLSSLELGDSALYFCASSVEPNTGELFFGEGSRLTVL.

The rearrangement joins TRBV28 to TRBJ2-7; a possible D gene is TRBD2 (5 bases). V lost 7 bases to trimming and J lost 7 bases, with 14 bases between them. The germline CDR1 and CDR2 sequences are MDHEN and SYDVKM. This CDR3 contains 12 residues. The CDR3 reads CASMRASYEQYF. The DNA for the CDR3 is TGTGCCAGCATGAGGGCGAGCTATGAGCAGTACTTC.

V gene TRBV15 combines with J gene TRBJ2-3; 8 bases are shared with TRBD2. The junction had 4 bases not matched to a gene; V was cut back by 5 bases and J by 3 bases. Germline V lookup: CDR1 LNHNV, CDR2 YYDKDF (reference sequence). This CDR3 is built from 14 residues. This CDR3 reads CATSRAGGTDTQYF. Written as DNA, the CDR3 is TGTGCCACCAGCCGCGCGGGGGGAACAGATACGCAGTATTTT.

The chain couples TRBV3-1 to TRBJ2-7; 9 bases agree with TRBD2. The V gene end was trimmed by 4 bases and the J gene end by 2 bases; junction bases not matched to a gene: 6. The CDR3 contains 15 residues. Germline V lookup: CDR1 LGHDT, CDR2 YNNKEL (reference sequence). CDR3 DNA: TGTGCCAGCAGCCCTCCCAGCGGGAGGCCCTACGAGCAGTACTTC. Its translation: CASSPPSGRPYEQYF.

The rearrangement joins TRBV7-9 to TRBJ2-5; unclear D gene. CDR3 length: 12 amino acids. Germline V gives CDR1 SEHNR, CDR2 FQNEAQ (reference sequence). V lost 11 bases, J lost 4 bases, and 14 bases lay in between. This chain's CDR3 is CAVFSPAETQYF. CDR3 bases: TGTGCCGTGTTTAGTCCAGCAGAGACCCAGTACTTC.

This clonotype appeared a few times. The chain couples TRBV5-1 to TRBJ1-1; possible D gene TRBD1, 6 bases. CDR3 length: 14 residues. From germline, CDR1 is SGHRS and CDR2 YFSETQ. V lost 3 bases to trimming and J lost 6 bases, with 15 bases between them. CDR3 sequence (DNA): TGCGCCAGCAGCTCCCCAGGGGTGGGCTCTGAAGCTTTCTTT. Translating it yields CASSSPGVGSEAFF. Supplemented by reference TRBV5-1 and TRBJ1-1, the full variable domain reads KAGVTQTPRYLIKTRGQQVTLSCSPISGHRSVSWYQQTPGQGLQFLFEYFSETQRNKGNFPGRFSGRQFSNSRSEMNVSTLELGDSALYLCASSSPGVGSEAFFGQGTRLTVV.

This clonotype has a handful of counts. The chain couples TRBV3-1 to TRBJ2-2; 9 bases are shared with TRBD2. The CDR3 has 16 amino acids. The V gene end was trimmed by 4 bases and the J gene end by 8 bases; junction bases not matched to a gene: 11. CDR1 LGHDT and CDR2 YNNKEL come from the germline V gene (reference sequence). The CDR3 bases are TGTGCCAGCAGCCGGCGGGGGGGCCGAGCGTCTGGGGAGCTGTTTTTT. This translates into CASSRRGGRASGELFF.

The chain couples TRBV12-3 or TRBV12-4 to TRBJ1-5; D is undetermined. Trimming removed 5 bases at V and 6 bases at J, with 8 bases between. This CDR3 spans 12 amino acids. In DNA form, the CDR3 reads TGTGCCAGCAGTCCACACAGTCAGCCCCAGCATTTT. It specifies CASSPHSQPQHF.

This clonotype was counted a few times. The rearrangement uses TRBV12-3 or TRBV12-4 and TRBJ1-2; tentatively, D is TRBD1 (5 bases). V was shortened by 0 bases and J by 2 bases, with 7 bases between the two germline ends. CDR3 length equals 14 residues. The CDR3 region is CASSLATGNYGYTF. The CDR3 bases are TGTGCCAGCAGTTTAGCAACAGGAAACTATGGCTACACCTTC.

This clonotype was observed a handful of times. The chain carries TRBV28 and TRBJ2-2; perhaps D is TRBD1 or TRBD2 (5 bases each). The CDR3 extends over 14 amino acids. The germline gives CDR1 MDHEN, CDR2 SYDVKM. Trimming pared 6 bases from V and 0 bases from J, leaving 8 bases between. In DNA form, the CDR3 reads TGTGCCAGCAGGGGACCGACGAACACCGGGGAGCTGTTTTTT. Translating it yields CASRGPTNTGELFF.

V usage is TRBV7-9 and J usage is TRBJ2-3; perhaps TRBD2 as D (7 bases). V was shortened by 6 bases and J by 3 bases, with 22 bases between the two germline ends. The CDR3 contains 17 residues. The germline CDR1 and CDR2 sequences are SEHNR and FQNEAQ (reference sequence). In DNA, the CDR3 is TGTGCCAGCAGGCCCACCCTTCGGGGGGCGCATACAGATACGCAGTATTTT. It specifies CASRPTLRGAHTDTQYF. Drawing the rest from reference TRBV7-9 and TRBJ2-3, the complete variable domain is DTGVSQNPRHKITKRGQNVTFRCDPISEHNRLYWYRQTLGQGPEFLTYFQNEAQLEKSRLLSDRFSAERPKGSFSTLEIQRTEQGDSAMYLCASRPTLRGAHTDTQYFGPGTRLTVL.